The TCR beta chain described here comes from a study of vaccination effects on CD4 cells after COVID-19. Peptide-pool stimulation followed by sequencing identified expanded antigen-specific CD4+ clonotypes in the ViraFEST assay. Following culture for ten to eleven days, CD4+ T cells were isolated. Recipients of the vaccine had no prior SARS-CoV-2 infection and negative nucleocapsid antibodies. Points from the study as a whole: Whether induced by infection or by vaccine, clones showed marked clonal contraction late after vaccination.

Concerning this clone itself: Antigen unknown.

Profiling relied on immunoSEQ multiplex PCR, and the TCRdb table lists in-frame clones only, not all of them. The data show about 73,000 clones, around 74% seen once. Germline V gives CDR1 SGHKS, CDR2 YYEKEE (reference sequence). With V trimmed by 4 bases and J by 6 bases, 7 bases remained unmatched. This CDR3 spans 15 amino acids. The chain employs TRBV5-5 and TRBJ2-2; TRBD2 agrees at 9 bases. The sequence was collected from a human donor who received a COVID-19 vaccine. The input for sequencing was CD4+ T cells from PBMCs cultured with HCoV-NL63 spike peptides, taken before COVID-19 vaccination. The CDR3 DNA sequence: TGTGCCAGCAGCAGGCCGGGACTAGCTGCCGGGGAGCTGTTTTTT. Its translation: CASSRPGLAAGELFF.